The rows below give T cell receptor beta chains drawn from one sample of a study of shared clonotypes between healthy human individuals. Assay: immunoSEQ multiplex PCR; the TCRdb copy retains only in-frame clones and omits some. The repertoire has roughly 1,500,000 clones, 95% to 99% of them found once; the top ten carry about 0.45%. The specimen sequenced was naive CD4+ T cells sorted from blood. Source of these receptors: a man in his thirties or forties in good health. CDR3s include the opening cysteine and the closing phenylalanine or tryptophan. Not every row has a clone size; where given, it reads once, few, many or a size class.

CDR3,J,size,V
CASSVAPPPAIAGNTIYF,TRBJ1-3,-,TRBV9
CASNRDAVTQYF,TRBJ2-5,-,TRBV2
CASSLRAGDYNEQFF,TRBJ2-1,-,TRBV11-3
CASSSTLRPAGYQETQYF,TRBJ2-5,-,TRBV5-1
CASTLGAYEQYF,TRBJ2-7,-,TRBV5-5
CAWSPLPTGDPEKLFF,TRBJ1-4,once,TRBV30
CASSPKHSSNFQETQYF,TRBJ2-5,-,TRBV18
CAWSRSEREKLFF,TRBJ1-4,-,TRBV30
CASSQIGTSAFHEQYF,TRBJ2-7,once,TRBV13
CASSRRGQPITGELFF,TRBJ2-2,-,TRBV19
CASSLYGFYNEQFF,TRBJ2-1,-,TRBV5-4
CASRQPPNYGYTF,TRBJ1-2,once,TRBV5-1
CASTIGAGVNTEAFF,TRBJ1-1,-,TRBV28
CASSFGHLNTEAFF,TRBJ1-1,-,TRBV5-5
CSAINEQFF,TRBJ2-1,-,TRBV20-1
CASGLVLGSGIGNEQFF,TRBJ2-1,-,TRBV12-5
CASSQDQSSYNEQFF,TRBJ2-1,-,TRBV4-1
CASSLRPLGARNQPQHF,TRBJ1-5,-,TRBV7-6
CASSQDQRSLGGGYGYTF,TRBJ1-2,-,TRBV4-3
CASSRTQGLGADTQYF,TRBJ2-3,-,TRBV5-1
CSVEGGQGYTQYF,TRBJ2-3,-,TRBV29-1
CASSPHRRQSPYNEQFF,TRBJ2-1,-,TRBV4-3
CASGTGLYEQYF,TRBJ2-7,-,TRBV19
CASSPSGLGYEQYF,TRBJ2-7,-,TRBV19
CASPLEGPGIYNEQFF,TRBJ2-1,-,TRBV7-9
CASSYRGQGADTQYF,TRBJ2-3,-,TRBV28
CSARIIETQYF,TRBJ2-5,-,TRBV20-1
CASSLVQGAYEQYF,TRBJ2-7,-,TRBV5-4